This TCR beta chain was sequenced in a study of cytomegalovirus exposure and HLA in healthy donors. A note on this clone: Its antigen is unknown.

PCR involved 60 Vbeta and 13 Jbeta primers. The table came from immunoSEQ multiplex PCR; TCRdb's copy has only in-frame clones and leaves some out. The table shows more than 85,000 clones, with 78% occurring only once. CDR3 length: 20 residues. Study-wide findings and caveats: Solely CMV serostatus was available to characterize immune exposure.

Material: PBMCs. This rearrangement joins TRBV21-1 to TRBJ2-3; the table gives TRBD2 as D, unverified against the DNA. TRBV21-1 is a known pseudogene. This sequence was found in a man aged 30 to 39 in good health and CMV-seronegative. Here the CDR3 reads CASSKVGAGLAGVKADTQYF. CDR3 sequence (DNA): TGTGCCAGCAGCAAAGTAGGGGCTGGACTAGCGGGAGTTAAGGCAGATACGCAGTATTTT.